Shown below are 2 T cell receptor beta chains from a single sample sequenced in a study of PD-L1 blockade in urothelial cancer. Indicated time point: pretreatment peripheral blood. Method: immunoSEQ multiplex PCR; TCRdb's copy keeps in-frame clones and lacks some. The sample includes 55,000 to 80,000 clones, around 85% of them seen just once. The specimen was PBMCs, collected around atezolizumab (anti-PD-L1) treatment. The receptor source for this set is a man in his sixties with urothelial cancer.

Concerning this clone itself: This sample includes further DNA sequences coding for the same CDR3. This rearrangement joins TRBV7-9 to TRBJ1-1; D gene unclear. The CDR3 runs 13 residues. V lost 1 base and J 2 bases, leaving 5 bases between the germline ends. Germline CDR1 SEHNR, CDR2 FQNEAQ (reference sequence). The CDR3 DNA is TGTGCCAGCAGCTTAGACAGTAACACTGAAGCTTTCTTT. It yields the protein CASSLDSNTEAFF.

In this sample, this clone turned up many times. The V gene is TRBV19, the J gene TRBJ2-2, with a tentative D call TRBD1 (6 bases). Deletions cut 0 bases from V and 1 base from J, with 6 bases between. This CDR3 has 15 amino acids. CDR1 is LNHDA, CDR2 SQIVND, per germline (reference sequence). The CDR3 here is CASSIEGQNTGELFF. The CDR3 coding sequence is TGTGCCAGTAGTATAGAGGGACAGAACACCGGGGAGCTGTTTTTT.